The rows below give T cell receptor beta chains drawn from one sample of a study of monozygotic twins with inflammatory bowel disease. TCRdb reanalyzed the 5' RACE reads, giving one entry per CDR3 protein sequence and no DNA. The sample table includes 190,000 or so distinct CDR3 sequences. The source material was blood. These receptors were collected from a human donor with ulcerative colitis or Crohn's disease, or a healthy co-twin of an affected twin (not recorded which). Both conserved end residues are part of each CDR3.

j_gene	v_gene	CDR3aa
TRBJ2-1	TRBV5-1	CASGEDFYNEQFF
TRBJ2-3	TRBV9	CASSAERADTQYF
TRBJ2-2	TRBV11-2	CASSLVSGGTGELFF
TRBJ2-5	TRBV20-1	CSALTSGGAKTQYF
TRBJ1-1	TRBV20-1	CSAATSVNTEAFF
TRBJ1-4	TRBV7-9	CASSPRTRAGEKLFF
TRBJ1-2	TRBV29-1	CSVEALGRGYTF
TRBJ1-1	TRBV20-1	CSAGASYGQLGAEAFF
TRBJ2-2	TRBV15	CATSPRQEYTGELFF
TRBJ1-4	TRBV18	CASSPGGLNEKLFF
TRBJ1-6	TRBV20-1	CSAREQGNSPLHF
TRBJ2-5	TRBV6-5	CASSYSTAQETQYF
TRBJ1-3	TRBV7-9	CASSFSRRVSGNTIYF
TRBJ2-2	TRBV5-4	CASSLDQGNTGELFF
TRBJ2-2	TRBV3-1	CASSRLGTGELFF